This T cell receptor beta chain is from a study of blood T cell repertoires in COVID-19 (dated by TCRdb to between 2020 and 2021). Notes on the research overall: The collaborator samples originated in the United States, Italy and Spain and spanned the acute and convalescent phases of COVID-19. The prospective study material was composed of cDNA or gDNA derived from T cells, B-cell-depleted T cells, or PBMCs. Deeply sampled blood TCRbeta repertoires from subjects exposed to, actively infected with, or recovered from COVID-19 were included in the dataset. The repertoires were released in a freely available public database meant as a resource for research on the immune response to SARS-CoV-2. The samples were drawn from two sources: the first 160 participants of the ongoing ImmuneRACE study, and 1,200 or so subjects contributed by 6 global collaborators. Sample metadata almost always included a de-identified subject ID, COVID-19 status, age in years and sex. Where available, HLA class I and class II types were obtained from metadata supplied by the sample provider rather than from assay-based typing. What the study reported, not specific to this receptor: The amount of clinical and demographic metadata varied by source and participant and was provided uncurated.

TCRbeta CDR3 regions were amplified from genomic DNA by means of the immunoSEQ Assay, a bias-controlled multiplex PCR. In the original analysis: Nucleated cell counts per sample were estimated from amplification of reference gene primers within the assay. Sequence reads were collapsed and filtered to measure the absolute abundance of every unique TCRbeta CDR3 rearrangement. For each sample, productive Simpson clonality was calculated as the square root of Simpson's diversity index over productive rearrangements. What TCRdb holds here is the immuneACCESS table cut down to in-frame rearrangements. Part of the clones is not present; checked against another copy, under half of the missing clones reflect an unresolved V gene, and the others are unexplained. The V and J calls and the clone size are those of that table, but D and trimming were determined from the DNA. This sample is represented by 85,000 to 130,000 clones; about 84% of them were singletons. 14% to 15% of the sample lies in the top ten.

As concerns this clone: Its antigen remains unidentified. Base qualities are not recorded, but no much larger clone differs from it by a single base.

Whole blood was collected in K2EDTA tubes by collaborating institutions according to the institutions' own protocols. For TCRbeta analysis, collaborators shipped samples in one of three forms: frozen whole blood, isolated PBMCs, or DNA extracted from either of those sample types. This receptor was obtained from an older woman with acute or convalescent COVID-19. Sample: peripheral blood.

The DNA sequence is as follows: TGTGCCAGTAGTTCATCCGCGGGGCCCAGCTACGAGCAGTACTTC. It is translated as CASSSSAGPSYEQYF. The V and J genes are TRBV19 and TRBJ2-7; the D segment could be TRBD2, given 6 matching bases. Relative to germline, V is 5 bases shorter and J is 3 bases shorter, with 17 bases between their ends. The CDR3 has 15 amino acids, counting the end cysteine and phenylalanine. The retained sequence is limited to the CDR3, 45 bases, with the frame set at the first base. The germline V gene (reference sequence) gives CDR1 as LNHDA and CDR2 as SQIVND.